The 19 T cell receptor beta chains given below trace back to one sample, sequenced in a study of cytomegalovirus exposure and HLA in healthy donors. Assay: immunoSEQ multiplex PCR; the TCRdb copy retains only in-frame clones and omits some. The sample yields about 98,000 clones, roughly 89% seen once. Sequencing was done on a sample of PBMCs. The receptors derive from a woman between 25 and 40 years old in good health and CMV-seronegative.

The chain recombines TRBV5-1 with TRBJ2-3, with D maybe TRBD1 (5 bases). Germline V gene sequence: CDR1 SGHRS, CDR2 YFSETQ. With 4 bases removed from V and 1 base from J, the gap between germline ends came to 13 bases. The CDR3 covers 15 residues. The CDR3 here is CASSPRTPRTDTQYF. The CDR3 DNA follows: TGCGCCAGCAGCCCACGGACACCCCGCACAGATACGCAGTATTTT.

The chain is built from TRBV28 and TRBJ2-7; 8 bases match TRBD2. Looked up from germline, CDR1 is MDHEN and CDR2 is SYDVKM. V gave up 5 bases and J gave up 2 bases; unmatched junction bases: 5. The CDR3 extends over 14 amino acids. CDR3 residues: CASSDQRGTYEQYF. CDR3 coding DNA: TGTGCCAGCAGTGATCAGCGGGGGACCTACGAGCAGTACTTC.

J is TRBJ1-5 and V is TRBV2; no clear D. Per the germline V gene, CDR1 is SNHLY and CDR2 is FYNNEI. The CDR3 runs to 11 residues. Trimming pared 3 bases from V and 8 bases from J, leaving 5 bases between. The CDR3 loop is CASSDTEPQHF. DNA of the CDR3: TGTGCCAGCAGTGATACGGAGCCCCAGCATTTT.

Only a few counts were recorded for this clone. The chain is built from TRBV9 and TRBJ1-2; D is perhaps TRBD1 (5 bases). Germline V lookup: CDR1 SGDLS, CDR2 YYNGEE. V was trimmed by 3 bases and J by 3 bases, leaving 21 bases between them. The CDR3 has 17 amino acids. The CDR3, as DNA: TGTGCCAGCAGCGAAATGGGACTCCCTCTTTTGCACTATGGCTACACCTTC. This gives the protein CASSEMGLPLLHYGYTF. The full variable domain, with the rest looked up from reference TRBV9 and TRBJ1-2, is DSGVTQTPKHLITATGQRVTLRCSPRSGDLSVYWYQQSLDQGLQFLIQYYNGEERAKGNILERFSAQQFPDLHSELNLSSLELGDSALYFCASSEMGLPLLHYGYTFGSGTRLTVV.

CDR3 sequence reads: CASSSGQGVSSQYF. CDR3 sequence (DNA): TGTGCCAGCAGCTCGGGACAGGGAGTCTCGTCCCAGTACTTC. J is TRBJ2-5 and V is TRBV11-1; TRBD1 agrees at 9 bases. This CDR3 has 14 amino acids. The V and J ends lost 4 bases and 9 bases, in that order; junction bases with no gene match: 9. CDR1 and CDR2 (germline): SGHAT, FQDESV (reference sequence).

The chain has TRBV28 and TRBJ1-1; D may be TRBD1 (5 bases). Germline assignment: CDR1 MDHEN and CDR2 SYDVKM. There are 11 residues in the CDR3. The germline V and J ends were trimmed by 7 bases and 10 bases, with 13 bases remaining between them. CDR3 sequence (DNA): TGTGCCAGCACCTCCCGTCAGGGAGCTTTCTTT. Protein: CASTSRQGAFF. Filled out from reference TRBV28 and TRBJ1-1, the complete variable domain reads DVKVTQSSRYLVKRTGEKVFLECVQDMDHENMFWYRQDPGLGLRLIYFSYDVKMKEKGDIPEGYSVSREKKERFSLILESASTNQTSMYLCASTSRQGAFFGQGTRLTVV.

The rearrangement joins TRBV9 to TRBJ2-2; 7 bases map to TRBD2. Unmatched junction bases numbered 5, after V lost 0 bases and J lost 0 bases. This CDR3 region has 17 residues. CDR1 is SGDLS, CDR2 YYNGEE, per germline. The CDR3 DNA reads as TGTGCCAGCAGCGTAGTTGGTAGCGGGCCGAACACCGGGGAGCTGTTTTTT. As protein: CASSVVGSGPNTGELFF. Combining the CDR3 with reference TRBV9 and TRBJ2-2 gives the whole variable domain DSGVTQTPKHLITATGQRVTLRCSPRSGDLSVYWYQQSLDQGLQFLIQYYNGEERAKGNILERFSAQQFPDLHSELNLSSLELGDSALYFCASSVVGSGPNTGELFFGEGSRLTVL.

The gene calls are TRBV7-9 and TRBJ2-5, with TRBD1 identical over 8 bases. V lost 8 bases, J lost 9 bases, and 11 bases stayed unmatched. The CDR3 is 13 residues long. Per the germline V gene, CDR1 is SEHNR and CDR2 is FQNEAQ (reference sequence). The CDR3 DNA reads as TGTGCCAGCGGGGCAGGGGGCGCGGAGGCCCAGTACTTC. It specifies CASGAGGAEAQYF.

The chain joins TRBV19 to TRBJ1-2; 7 bases fit TRBD1. V trimming: 1 base; J trimming: 4 bases; junction bases outside the gene matches: 6. CDR3 size: 15 residues. CDR1 is LNHDA, CDR2 SQIVND, per germline (reference sequence). CDR3 sequence: CASSIGTGVTYGYTF. Here the CDR3 DNA reads TGTGCCAGTAGTATAGGGACAGGAGTTACCTATGGCTACACCTTC.

V usage is TRBV6-5 and J usage is TRBJ2-1; 9 bases align to TRBD2. Unmatched junction bases numbered 1, after V lost 2 bases and J lost 2 bases. Looked up from germline, CDR1 is MNHEY and CDR2 is SVGAGI. The CDR3 covers 15 residues. The CDR3 DNA reads as TGTGCCAGCAGTTACGGCGGGGGGGCCTACAATGAGCAGTTCTTC. Amino acids: CASSYGGGAYNEQFF.

This chain joins TRBV14 and TRBJ1-2; 8 positions agree with TRBD1. Per germline, CDR1 SGHDN and CDR2 FVKESK. This CDR3 contains 16 residues. The V and J ends lost 2 bases and 4 bases, in that order; junction bases with no gene match: 9. CDR3 nucleotides: TGTGCCAGCAGCCAACAGGGGGCCCCTCGCCTCTATGGCTACACCTTC. The encoded protein is CASSQQGAPRLYGYTF.

CDR3 amino acids: CASTWGGQDREYGYTF. The CDR3 DNA is TGTGCCAGCACCTGGGGGGGGCAGGACAGGGAGTATGGCTACACCTTC. The chain joins TRBV7-9 to TRBJ1-2; TRBD1 aligns across 8 bases. V lost 7 bases, J lost 5 bases, and 15 bases stayed unmatched. CDR1 SEHNR and CDR2 FQNEAQ come from the germline V gene (reference sequence). This CDR3 region has 16 residues.

This clone was seen more than once but under ten times. The chain recombines TRBV2 with TRBJ2-7, with 12 bases lining up with TRBD2. J was trimmed by 6 bases and V by 0 bases; bases with no gene match: 6. The CDR3 extends over 16 amino acids. Germline V gene lookup returns CDR1 SNHLY and CDR2 FYNNEI. CDR3: CASSEAGRLAGVEQYF. In nucleotides, the CDR3 is TGTGCCAGCAGTGAAGCGGGGCGACTAGCGGGAGTCGAGCAGTACTTC.

V and J are TRBV5-1 and TRBJ1-1; 8 nucleotides agree with TRBD1. In germline, CDR1 is SGHRS, CDR2 YFSETQ. After removal of 4 bases from V and 1 base from J, the junction contained 3 bases not matched to a gene. The CDR3 contains 14 residues. The CDR3 sequence: CASSIGQGNTEAFF. The CDR3 coding sequence is TGCGCCAGCAGCATAGGACAGGGGAACACTGAAGCTTTCTTT.

This clone appeared once. The genes are TRBV4-2 and TRBJ1-1, with D perhaps TRBD1 (6 bases). Germline CDR1 and CDR2: LGHNA and YNFKEQ. V lost 4 bases and J lost 4, with 16 bases in between. The CDR3 sequence is 15 residues long. The CDR3, as DNA: TGTGCCAGCAGCCGCGAAATGGGCAGGGGCACTGAAGCTTTCTTT. Its translation is CASSREMGRGTEAFF.

A single count supports this clone. V gene TRBV15 combines with J gene TRBJ1-6; 7 positions agree with TRBD1. Per the germline V gene, CDR1 is LNHNV and CDR2 is YYDKDF (reference sequence). After removal of 3 bases from V and 7 bases from J, the junction contained 9 bases not matched to a gene. The CDR3 runs to 16 residues. CDR3 protein: CATSRAEGARNSPLHF. The CDR3, as DNA: TGTGCCACCAGCAGGGCAGAGGGGGCGAGGAATTCACCCCTCCACTTT.

This chain joins TRBV4-3 and TRBJ2-2, with D unclear. The CDR3 sequence is 14 residues long. Trimming shortened V by 0 bases and J by 5 bases, and 7 bases separated the two germline ends. From germline, CDR1 is LGHNA and CDR2 YSLEER. The CDR3 DNA sequence: TGCGCCAGCAGCCAAGATTCCAATACCGGGGAGCTGTTTTTT. This codes for CASSQDSNTGELFF.

The V gene is TRBV5-6, the J gene TRBJ1-5, with 12 bases identical to TRBD1. V gave up 4 bases and J gave up 7 bases; unmatched junction bases: 9. The germline V gene encodes CDR1 SGHDT and CDR2 YYEEEE. The CDR3 is 16 amino acids. CDR3 in DNA: TGTGCCAGCAGCGCCCGGGACAGGGGGCTGAGGCAGCCCCAGCATTTT. Translation: CASSARDRGLRQPQHF.

This clone has just one count. A much larger clone lies a single base off, so this may be a read error. This chain links TRBV27 with TRBJ1-1; D gene unclear. Germline-derived CDR1 and CDR2 are MNHEY and SMNVEV (reference sequence). This CDR3 spans 13 amino acids. The CDR3 is CANSLSSPTEAFF. The DNA of the CDR3 is TGTGCCAACAGTTTATCGAGTCCCACTGAAGCTTTCTTT.